The text below deals with one TCR beta chain. The target antigen is unknown. These data belong to a study of OX40 agonist ivuxolimab in advanced cancers. About the research overall: Patients got intravenous ivuxolimab at 0.01 to 10 mg/kg every 2 weeks. Study-wide results and limits: With doses of 0.1-3.0 mg/kg, partial responders showed among the lowest clonal expansion.

This table comes from immunoSEQ multiplex PCR, and its TCRdb copy is limited to in-frame clones, with some not included. The sample has tens of thousands of clones, about nine tenths seen once. The germline V gene has CDR1 LNHDA and CDR2 SQIVND (reference sequence). V dropped 4 bases and J dropped 4 bases, with 8 bases sitting between them. The CDR3 loop spans 12 amino acids. This chain links TRBV19 with TRBJ2-7, with unresolved D. The TCR comes from an adult with an advanced solid tumor such as melanoma, head and neck, liver or kidney cancer. The sample was CD4+ or CD8+ T cells sorted from blood, taken in a trial of the OX40 agonist ivuxolimab. Here the CDR3 DNA reads TGTGCCAGTAGTAGGGATGGTTACGAGCAGTACTTC. This translates into CASSRDGYEQYF.